One sample yielded the 8 T cell receptor beta chains listed below, sequenced in a study of Tregs in tolerant kidney transplant recipients. The antigens of these receptors remain unknown. Assay used: immunoSEQ multiplex PCR; TCRdb lists only in-frame clones, some missing. The data show roughly 9,000 clones, with about half seen just once and over 5% held by the top ten. What was sequenced was CD4+ T cells from blood cultured with allogeneic cells. These receptors were obtained from a human donor in good health.

This clone was seen more than once but under ten times. The J gene is TRBJ1-1, the V gene TRBV29-1; D is possibly TRBD1 (6 bases). Germline assignment: CDR1 SQVTM and CDR2 ANQGSEA. This CDR3 is 14 amino acids long. Trimming took 3 bases from V and 5 from J, leaving 16 bases between them. As DNA, the CDR3 is TGCAGCGTTGAGAAACAGGGTCGAATTACTGAAGCTTTCTTT. As protein: CSVEKQGRITEAFF.

This sequence joins TRBV11-3 and TRBJ2-7; the match to TRBD2 covers 7 bases. Germline V gives CDR1 SGHNT, CDR2 YENEEA. The CDR3 spans 15 residues. V shed 2 bases, J shed 1 base, and the junction held 5 bases outside the gene matches. CDR3 protein: CASSLSIAGSYEQYF. In DNA, the CDR3 is TGTGCCAGCAGCTTATCGATAGCGGGTTCCTACGAGCAGTACTTC.

The gene calls are TRBV7-3 and TRBJ2-2; D remains unclear. The V end lost 2 bases, the J end lost 0 bases, and 10 bases lay between the germline ends. Germline V CDR1 and CDR2: SGHTA, FQGTGA. The CDR3 extends over 16 amino acids. CDR3 nucleotides: TGTGCCAGCAGCTTAGTCCCAGCCGCGAACACCGGGGAGCTGTTTTTT. Protein product: CASSLVPAANTGELFF.

For the CDR3, the DNA is TGTGCCAGCAGTGCTGGCGGGAGGGGAGGGTCGGAGCAGTTCTTC. Translated, it gives CASSAGGRGGSEQFF. The chain links TRBV6-4 to TRBJ2-1; 9 bases are shared with TRBD2. This CDR3 is 15 amino acids long. Germline values: CDR1 MRHNA, CDR2 SNTAGT. V lost 4 bases, J lost 10 bases, and 11 bases stayed unmatched.

J is TRBJ1-6 and V is TRBV11-1; D call uncertain. CDR1 and CDR2 from the germline V gene are SGHAT and FQDESV (reference sequence). This CDR3 region has 14 residues. Trimming removed 2 bases at V and 7 bases at J, with 9 bases between. This CDR3 reads CASSLPAGNSPLHF. CDR3 nucleotides: TGTGCCAGCAGCTTACCGGCAGGAAATTCACCCCTCCACTTT.

The V gene is TRBV29-1, the J gene TRBJ2-4; D remains unclear. V shed 2 bases and J shed 5 bases, with 10 bases lying between them. The germline V gene encodes CDR1 SQVTM and CDR2 ANQGSEA. This CDR3 contains 13 residues. CDR3 loop: CSVERINENIQYF. In DNA form, the CDR3 reads TGCAGCGTTGAAAGGATAAATGAAAACATTCAGTACTTC.

This clone is medium-sized within its sample. V gene TRBV11-2 combines with J gene TRBJ2-1; 12 bases agree with TRBD1. Per the germline V gene, CDR1 is SGHAT and CDR2 is FQNNGV. Germline trimming cut 0 bases from V and 16 bases from J; bases unmatched to any gene: 7. This CDR3 comprises 14 residues. This chain's CDR3 is CASSLDPWDRGPFF. For the CDR3, the DNA is TGTGCCAGCAGCTTAGATCCCTGGGACAGGGGGCCTTTCTTC.

The genes are TRBV5-1 and TRBJ2-5; D gene unclear. CDR3 length equals 13 residues. V shed 2 bases and J shed 1 base, with 6 bases lying between them. Germline assignment: CDR1 SGHRS and CDR2 YFSETQ. CDR3 sequence reads: CASSLQFQETQYF. CDR3 DNA sequence: TGCGCCAGCAGCTTACAATTCCAAGAGACCCAGTACTTC.